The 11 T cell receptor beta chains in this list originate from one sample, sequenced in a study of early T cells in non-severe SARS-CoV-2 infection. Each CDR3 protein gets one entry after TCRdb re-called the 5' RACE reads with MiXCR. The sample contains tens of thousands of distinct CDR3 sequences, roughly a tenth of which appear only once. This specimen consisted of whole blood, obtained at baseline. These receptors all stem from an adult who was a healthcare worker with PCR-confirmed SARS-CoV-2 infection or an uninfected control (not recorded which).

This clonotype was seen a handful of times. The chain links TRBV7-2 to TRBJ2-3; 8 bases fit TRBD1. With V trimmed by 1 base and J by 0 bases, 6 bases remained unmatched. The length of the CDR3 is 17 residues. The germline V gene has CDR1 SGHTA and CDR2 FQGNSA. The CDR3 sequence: CASSLEQGGGSTDTQYF. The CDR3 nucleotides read TGTGCCAGCAGCTTAGAACAGGGGGGTGGTAGCACAGATACGCAGTATTTT.

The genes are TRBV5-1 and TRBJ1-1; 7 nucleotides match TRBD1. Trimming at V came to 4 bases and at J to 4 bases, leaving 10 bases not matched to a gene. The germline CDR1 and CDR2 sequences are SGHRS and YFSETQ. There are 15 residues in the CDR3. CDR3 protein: CASSEAGTVSTEAFF. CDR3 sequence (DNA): TGCGCCAGCAGCGAAGCCGGGACAGTGAGCACTGAAGCTTTCTTT.

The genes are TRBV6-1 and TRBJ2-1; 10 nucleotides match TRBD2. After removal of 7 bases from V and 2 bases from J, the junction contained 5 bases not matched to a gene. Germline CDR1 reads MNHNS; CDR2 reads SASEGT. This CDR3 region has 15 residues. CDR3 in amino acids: CASMSGGAPYNEQFF. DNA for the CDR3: TGTGCCAGCATGAGCGGGGGGGCCCCCTACAATGAGCAGTTCTTC.

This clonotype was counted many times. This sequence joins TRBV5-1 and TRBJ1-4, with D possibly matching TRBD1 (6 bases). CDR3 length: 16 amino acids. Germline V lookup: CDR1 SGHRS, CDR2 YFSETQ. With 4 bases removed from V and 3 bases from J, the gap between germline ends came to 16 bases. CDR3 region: CASSLGHLSPNEKLFF. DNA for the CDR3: TGCGCCAGCAGCCTGGGACACCTATCCCCTAATGAAAAACTGTTTTTT.

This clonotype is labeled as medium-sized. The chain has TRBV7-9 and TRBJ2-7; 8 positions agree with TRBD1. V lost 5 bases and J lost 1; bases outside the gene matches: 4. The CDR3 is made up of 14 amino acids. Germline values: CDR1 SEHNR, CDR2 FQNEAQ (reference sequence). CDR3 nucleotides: TGTGCCAGCAGCCCCGGGACAGGTTCCTACGAGCAGTACTTC. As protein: CASSPGTGSYEQYF.

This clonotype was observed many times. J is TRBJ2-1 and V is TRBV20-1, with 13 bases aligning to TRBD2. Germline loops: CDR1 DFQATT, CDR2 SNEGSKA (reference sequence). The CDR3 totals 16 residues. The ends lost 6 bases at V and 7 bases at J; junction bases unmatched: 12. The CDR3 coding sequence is TGCAGTGCCCTTTCGACTAGCGGGGGGAGAGAGAATGAGCAGTTCTTC. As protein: CSALSTSGGRENEQFF.

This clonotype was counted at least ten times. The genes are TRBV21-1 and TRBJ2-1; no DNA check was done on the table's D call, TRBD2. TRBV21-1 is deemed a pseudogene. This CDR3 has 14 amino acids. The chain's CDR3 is CASTGYSGGNEQFF. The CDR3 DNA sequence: TGTGCCAGCACCGGCTATAGCGGAGGGAATGAGCAGTTCTTC.

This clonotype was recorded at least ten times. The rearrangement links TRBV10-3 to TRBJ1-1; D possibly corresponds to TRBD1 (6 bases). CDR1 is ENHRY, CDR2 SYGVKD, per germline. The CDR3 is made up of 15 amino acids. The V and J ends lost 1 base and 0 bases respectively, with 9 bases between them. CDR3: CAISEFGGMNTEAFF. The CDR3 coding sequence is TGTGCCATCAGTGAGTTTGGGGGCATGAACACTGAAGCTTTCTTT.

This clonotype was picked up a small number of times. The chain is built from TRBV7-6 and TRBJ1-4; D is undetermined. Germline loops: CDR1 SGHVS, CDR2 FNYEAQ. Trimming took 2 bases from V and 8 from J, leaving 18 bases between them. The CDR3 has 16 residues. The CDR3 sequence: CASSLYGPGGPEKLFF. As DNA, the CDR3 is TGTGCCAGCAGCTTATATGGGCCAGGAGGTCCCGAAAAACTGTTTTTT.

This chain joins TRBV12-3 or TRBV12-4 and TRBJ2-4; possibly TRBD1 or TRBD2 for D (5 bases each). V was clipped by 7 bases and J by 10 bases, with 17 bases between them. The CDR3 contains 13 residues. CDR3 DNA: TGTGCCAGCACCTTGAGGGACGGGTCTATTCAGTACTTC. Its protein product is CASTLRDGSIQYF.

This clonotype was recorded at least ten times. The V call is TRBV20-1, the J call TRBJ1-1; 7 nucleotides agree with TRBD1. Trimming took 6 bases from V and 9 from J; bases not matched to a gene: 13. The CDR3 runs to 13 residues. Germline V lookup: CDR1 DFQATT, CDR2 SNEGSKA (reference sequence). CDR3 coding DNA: TGCAGTGCCACCGACAGGGAGGGACCGAAAGCTTTCTTT. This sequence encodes CSATDREGPKAFF.